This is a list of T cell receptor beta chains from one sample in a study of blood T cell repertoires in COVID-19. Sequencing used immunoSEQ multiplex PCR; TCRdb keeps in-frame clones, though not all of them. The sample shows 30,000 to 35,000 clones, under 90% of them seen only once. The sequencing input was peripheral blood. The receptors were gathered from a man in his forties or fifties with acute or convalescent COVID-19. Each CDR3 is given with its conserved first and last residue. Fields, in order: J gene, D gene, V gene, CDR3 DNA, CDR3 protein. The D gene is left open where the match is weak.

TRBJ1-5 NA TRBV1 TGCACCAGCAGCCAAGATGACTGGAATCAGCCCCAGCATTTT CTSSQDDWNQPQHF
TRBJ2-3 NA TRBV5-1 TGCGCCAGCAGCTTGGGCATTACTACCATGAGCACAGATACGCAGTATTTT CASSLGITTMSTDTQYF
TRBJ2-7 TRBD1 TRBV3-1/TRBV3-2 TGTGCCAGCAGCCAACACCGGGACAGGATCTACGAGCAGTACTTC CASSQHRDRIYEQYF
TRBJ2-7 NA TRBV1 TGCACCAGCAGCCGACTAGCGGCCTACGAGCAGTACTTC CTSSRLAAYEQYF
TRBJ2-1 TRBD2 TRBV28 TGTGCCAGCAGTTTCCTAGCGGGAGGCTATGAGCAGTTCTTC CASSFLAGGYEQFF
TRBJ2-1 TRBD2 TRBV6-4 TGTGCCAGCAGTGCTACTAGCGGGAGTACCGATGAGCAGTTCTTC CASSATSGSTDEQFF
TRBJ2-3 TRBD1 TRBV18 TGTGCCAGCTCACCAAGGGACAGAAGCACAGATACGCAGTATTTT CASSPRDRSTDTQYF
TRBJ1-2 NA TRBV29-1 TGCAGCGTTGAAGAGGAGGGCGATTATGGCTACACCTTC CSVEEEGDYGYTF
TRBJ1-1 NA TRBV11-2 TGTGCCAGCAGCTTCGGCACTGAAGCTTTCTTT CASSFGTEAFF
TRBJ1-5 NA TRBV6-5 TGTGCCAGCAGTTATTTACAGGGCTCAAAGCATTTT CASSYLQGSKHF